The 4 T cell receptor beta chains reported below all come from one sample, sequenced in a study of technical replicates of blood from a few donors. TCRdb's table, derived via immunoSEQ multiplex PCR, lists solely in-frame clones and lacks some. Here the sample spans 75,000 to 90,000 clones, roughly 91% being singletons. Sequenced material: T cells isolated from PBMCs. The receptor set was obtained from a human donor in good health.

V gene TRBV5-1 combines with J gene TRBJ2-1, with D maybe TRBD1 (5 bases). The CDR3 runs 17 residues. Germline V lookup: CDR1 SGHRS, CDR2 YFSETQ. V lost 0 bases and J lost 6, with 19 bases in between. CDR3 loop: CASSLAEAAVGVNEQFF. CDR3 sequence (DNA): TGCGCCAGCAGCTTGGCCGAGGCGGCGGTAGGGGTCAATGAGCAGTTCTTC.

This chain connects TRBV2 to TRBJ1-4, with unresolved D. Trimming left V 7 bases short and J 8 bases short, with 5 bases between. The CDR3 runs to 10 residues. From germline, CDR1 is SNHLY and CDR2 FYNNEI. The CDR3 protein is CASKTEKLFF. In DNA, the CDR3 is TGTGCCAGCAAGACAGAAAAACTGTTTTTT.

The chain uses TRBV7-9 and TRBJ1-2; 7 nucleotides line up with TRBD1. CDR3 length: 13 residues. CDR1 and CDR2 (germline): SEHNR, FQNEAQ (reference sequence). The ends lost 4 bases at V and 5 bases at J; junction bases unmatched: 4. DNA of the CDR3: TGTGCCAGCAGCTCGGGACAGAGGTATGGCTACACCTTC. It is translated as CASSSGQRYGYTF.

V usage is TRBV30 and J usage is TRBJ1-1; tentative D call: TRBD1 (5 bases). Germline V gives CDR1 GTSNPN, CDR2 SVGIG (reference sequence). V lost 0 bases to trimming and J lost 11 bases, with 13 bases between them. The CDR3 has 12 residues. CDR3 protein: CAWSVLLQGAFF. Here the CDR3 DNA reads TGTGCCTGGAGTGTTCTGCTCCAGGGCGCTTTCTTT.